This T cell receptor beta chain was captured by sequencing in a study of T cells in Graves' hyperthyroidism and ophthalmopathy. Study outcomes and limitations: It was a median about 6.5 months before onset that the model predicted ophthalmopathy.

Absent ophthalmopathy progression within 18 months defined stable Graves' hyperthyroidism. Hyperthyroidism had been newly diagnosed in patients aged 18 to 65, and its duration was under 2 months. In regard to this clonotype: The antigen remains undetermined.

Using RNA transcripts as the source, TCR beta CDR3 regions were amplified. HTBI primers were the set used in a first-round RT-PCR of the TCR CDR3. A single record per CDR3 protein comes from TCRdb applying MiXCR to the multiplex PCR reads. The sample consists of approximately 590,000 distinct CDR3 sequences, approximately 15% of them appearing once. The CDR3 runs to 17 residues. Germline CDR1 SQVTM, CDR2 ANQGSEA. The germline V and J ends were trimmed by 7 bases and 6 bases, with 29 bases remaining between them. Sequenced input: blood. The TCR sequence derives from a woman aged 25 to 39 with Graves' hyperthyroidism. The V gene is TRBV29-1, the J gene TRBJ2-3; weak D call: TRBD1 (6 bases). CDR3 in amino acids: CSGYPPYLQGSMDTQYF. For the CDR3, the DNA is TGCAGCGGATATCCGCCGTACTTACAGGGCTCGATGGATACGCAGTATTTT.